The T cell receptor beta chain under discussion was sequenced for a study of blood T cell repertoires in COVID-19. Overall study: PBMCs, B-cell-depleted T cells, or T cells provided the cDNA or gDNA that made up the material.

Participant age was roughly 18 to 90 years, and participants resided in 24 US areas. People in the exposed group encountered a COVID-19 case within 2 weeks before entering the study. J gave up 3 bases and V 1 base, and 4 bases lay outside the gene matches. Per the germline V gene, CDR1 is SGHVS and CDR2 is FNYEAQ. The CDR3 totals 16 residues. This table comes from immunoSEQ multiplex PCR, and its TCRdb copy is limited to in-frame clones, with some not included. Among around 150,000 clones listed, 65% to 85% were seen once. The sequencing input was PBMCs or T cells enriched from blood (not recorded which). The chain employs TRBV7-6 and TRBJ2-5; 11 bases map to TRBD2. This TCR came from a man between 65 and 85 years old who had been exposed to COVID-19. CDR3 protein: CASSLVVAGGKETQYF. CDR3 DNA sequence: TGTGCCAGCAGCTTAGTGGTAGCGGGAGGGAAAGAGACCCAGTACTTC.